The 10 T cell receptor beta chains below were found in one sample sequenced in a study of shared clonotypes between healthy human individuals. Some clones are missing from TCRdb's copy, which holds only in-frame ones; the method was immunoSEQ multiplex PCR. The sample includes hundreds of thousands of clones, around 78% seen only once; the top ten take around 1.7%. Sequencing was performed on memory CD4+ T cells sorted from blood. Subset given: CD45RA-negative fraction. These receptor sequences come from a woman in her 30s in good health.

The J gene is TRBJ2-1, the V gene TRBV5-6; 11 bases map to TRBD2. The CDR3 extends over 15 amino acids. V trimming: 2 bases; J trimming: 9 bases; junction bases outside the gene matches: 7. Germline V gene data show CDR1 as SGHDT and CDR2 as YYEEEE. The CDR3 region has the DNA TGTGCCAGCAGCTTAGGGACTAGCGGTAGAGTTGAGCAGTTCTTC. It codes for CASSLGTSGRVEQFF.

As to this clone: A much larger clone sits a single nucleotide away, making a read error possible. Other nucleotide sequences in the sample specify the same CDR3. The chain has TRBV7-9 and TRBJ2-3; unclear D gene. V was trimmed by 5 bases and J by 0 bases, leaving 3 bases between them. Germline V gene data show CDR1 as SEHNR and CDR2 as FQNEAQ (reference sequence). The CDR3 covers 12 residues. CDR3 loop: CASSRSTDTQYF. CDR3 DNA sequence: TGTGCCAGCAGCCGGAGCACAGATACGCAGTATTTT.

This rearrangement joins TRBV19 to TRBJ2-3; a possible D gene is TRBD1 (5 bases). The V gene's germline CDR1 is LNHDA and CDR2 SQIVND (reference sequence). V lost 5 bases, J lost 2 bases, and 11 bases lay in between. CDR3 length: 14 residues. The CDR3: CASSQGYTTDTQYF. The CDR3 DNA follows: TGTGCCAGTAGTCAGGGTTATACCACAGATACGCAGTATTTT.

This chain links TRBV25-1 with TRBJ1-5, with D tentatively TRBD1 (6 bases). The CDR3 sequence is 14 residues long. Germline-derived CDR1 and CDR2 are MGHDK and SYGVNS. V was trimmed by 5 bases and J by 2 bases, leaving 10 bases between them. The CDR3 is CASSTGSGNQPQHF. CDR3 sequence (DNA): TGTGCCAGCAGTACAGGGTCGGGCAATCAGCCCCAGCATTTT.

The chain employs TRBV6-1 and TRBJ1-1; D remains ambiguous. V lost 5 bases to trimming and J lost 1 base, with 8 bases between them. Looked up from germline, CDR1 is MNHNS and CDR2 is SASEGT. The CDR3 runs 13 residues. The CDR3 coding sequence is TGTGCCAGCAGTACGACTCCGAACACTGAAGCTTTCTTT. Translated, it gives CASSTTPNTEAFF.

The CDR3 reads CAWSRLGLDGYTF. DNA of the CDR3: TGTGCCTGGAGCCGACTGGGACTGGACGGCTACACCTTC. The genes are TRBV30 and TRBJ1-2, with a possible D match to TRBD1 (5 bases). This CDR3 comprises 13 residues. CDR1 is GTSNPN, CDR2 SVGIG, per germline (reference sequence). The ends were cut back, 3 bases at V and 8 bases at J, with 16 bases in the middle.

This clone was found once. This chain uses TRBV19 with TRBJ2-1; 10 bases match TRBD2. Germline CDR1 is LNHDA and CDR2 is SQIVND (reference sequence). This CDR3 is built from 16 residues. Trimming at V came to 3 bases and at J to 8 bases, leaving 10 bases not matched to a gene. The CDR3 DNA follows: TGTGCCAGTAGTATCCTAGCGGGAGTTCTTTCGGATGAGCAGTTCTTC. Translated: CASSILAGVLSDEQFF. Drawing the rest from reference TRBV19 and TRBJ2-1, the complete variable domain is DGGITQSPKYLFRKEGQNVTLSCEQNLNHDAMYWYRQDPGQGLRLIYYSQIVNDFQKGDIAEGYSVSREKKESFPLTVTSAQKNPTAFYLCASSILAGVLSDEQFFGPGTRLTVL.

The V call is TRBV7-9, the J call TRBJ2-2; D call uncertain. This CDR3 has 12 residues. CDR1 SEHNR and CDR2 FQNEAQ come from the germline V gene (reference sequence). The V end was cut by 3 bases, the J end by 8 bases, with 7 bases between. The CDR3 reads CASSFQSGELFF. The CDR3 bases are TGTGCCAGCAGCTTCCAATCAGGGGAGCTGTTTTTT.

V and J are TRBV28 and TRBJ2-2; 7 bases line up with TRBD1. This CDR3 is built from 15 residues. Looked up from germline, CDR1 is MDHEN and CDR2 is SYDVKM. V was clipped by 3 bases and J by 7 bases; unmatched bases: 8. The CDR3 sequence is CASSFNRGLGGELFF. As DNA, the CDR3 is TGTGCCAGCAGTTTCAACAGGGGCCTCGGCGGGGAGCTGTTTTTT.

The CDR3 region is CASSRTSGSWEQYF. The CDR3 DNA reads as TGTGCCAGCAGCCGGACTAGCGGGAGTTGGGAGCAGTACTTC. V gene TRBV7-8 combines with J gene TRBJ2-7; 13 nucleotides agree with TRBD2. V trimming: 5 bases; J trimming: 7 bases; junction bases outside the gene matches: 5. This CDR3 contains 14 residues. Germline-derived CDR1 and CDR2 are SGHVS and FQNEAQ.